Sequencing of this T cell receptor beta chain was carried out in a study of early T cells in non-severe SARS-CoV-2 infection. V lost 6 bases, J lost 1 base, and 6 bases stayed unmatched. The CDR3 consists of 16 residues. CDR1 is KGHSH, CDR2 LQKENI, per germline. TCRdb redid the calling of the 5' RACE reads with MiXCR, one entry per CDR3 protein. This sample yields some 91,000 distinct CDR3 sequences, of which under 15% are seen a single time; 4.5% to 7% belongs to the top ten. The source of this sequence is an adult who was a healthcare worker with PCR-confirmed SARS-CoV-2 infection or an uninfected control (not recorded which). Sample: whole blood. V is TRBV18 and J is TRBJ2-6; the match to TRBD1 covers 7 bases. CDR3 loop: CASSPTGASGANVLTF. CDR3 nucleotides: TGTGCCAGCTCCCCTACAGGGGCTTCTGGGGCCAACGTCCTGACTTTC.